This T cell receptor (beta chain) stems from a study of graft-versus-host responses after intestinal transplantation. Study information: The transplants performed in recipients were multivisceral, liver-intestinal, or isolated intestinal. Whole-study results and caveats: Recipient marrow contained GvH clones, some of which appeared first in ileum or blood.

Here immunoSEQ multiplex PCR was the method, and the copy in TCRdb shows in-frame clones only, minus some. Of tens of thousands of clones listed, about 94% are singletons. As for this clone: Its matching antigen is unknown.

The CDR3 spans 12 residues. Trimming removed 11 bases from V and 2 bases from J, with 13 bases in between. Germline V lookup: CDR1 MDHEN, CDR2 SYDVKM. The chain joins TRBV28 to TRBJ2-7; the D is unclear. Sequenced here: unstimulated CD8+ T cells sorted from spleen or lymph node cells, sampled before intestinal transplant. This sequence originates from a human donor who received an intestinal transplant. Here the CDR3 DNA reads TGTGCCGTCTCCCCCGTGCCCTACGAGCAGTACTTC. Amino acid sequence: CAVSPVPYEQYF.